This T cell receptor beta chain was recorded in a study of T-cell memory formation after mild COVID-19. On the study more broadly: Each donor largely had its own TCR clusters. Study findings and constraints: Several responding clones turned up in pre-infection memory, indicating that cross-reactive memory may have taken part. Clones contracting over day 15 to 85 were CD4/CD8 balanced, with later expanders leaning CD4+. Contracting CD4+ clones were located mainly in CM and EM, and CD8+ clones in EMRA.

This clonotype was found a few times. Its antigen remains unidentified. This CDR3 is built from 18 residues. From germline, CDR1 is SGHVS and CDR2 FNYEAQ. V was clipped by 0 bases and J by 2 bases; unmatched bases: 8. Each CDR3 protein is one row after TCRdb ran MiXCR on the 5' RACE reads. The sample lists roughly 320,000 distinct CDR3 sequences, under 30% occurring once. The TCR comes from an adult woman who had mild COVID-19 (a few samples of this study predate the infection). Cell type and time point are not known. The genes are TRBV7-6 and TRBJ2-7, with TRBD2 identical over 12 bases. Sequenced input: PBMCs or a T cell subset sorted from them (not recorded which). The CDR3 is CASSLALAGGGLAYEQYF. The CDR3 bases are TGTGCCAGCAGCTTAGCACTAGCGGGAGGTGGATTGGCCTACGAGCAGTACTTC.